One and the same sample provided the 31 T cell receptor beta chains below, sequenced in a study of pediatric ulcerative colitis. Rectal tissue came from one to two pinch biopsies taken at colonoscopy. The assay was immunoSEQ multiplex PCR, and TCRdb's table has in-frame clones only and misses some. The data show 40,000 to 60,000 clones, 60% to 85% seen once. Material for sequencing was gut tissue. These receptors came from a girl aged 10-17 years with moderate ulcerative colitis.

This clone was seen a handful of times. The rearrangement links TRBV10-3 to TRBJ1-1; the match to TRBD1 covers 7 bases. This CDR3 has 14 amino acids. Germline CDR1 is ENHRY and CDR2 is SYGVKD. Trimming cost V 3 bases and J 5 bases; bases outside gene matches: 6. CDR3 protein: CAISDPGQLTEAFF. The DNA for the CDR3 is TGTGCCATCAGTGACCCGGGACAGTTGACTGAAGCTTTCTTT.

This chain joins TRBV5-4 and TRBJ2-1; unclear D gene. In germline, CDR1 is SGHNT, CDR2 YYREEE (reference sequence). The CDR3 runs to 16 residues. Trimming pared 2 bases from V and 9 bases from J, leaving 21 bases between. The CDR3 coding sequence is TGTGCCAGCAGCTTAGGAATCGGAGTAGGCATCAGTGAGCAGTTCTTC. Protein: CASSLGIGVGISEQFF.

This clone was seen more than once but under ten times. V usage is TRBV7-2 and J usage is TRBJ1-5, with D possibly matching TRBD1 (5 bases). This CDR3 spans 14 amino acids. The V end lost 5 bases, the J end lost 7 bases, and 15 bases lay between the germline ends. Germline V gives CDR1 SGHTA, CDR2 FQGNSA. The CDR3, as DNA: TGTGCCAGCAGCCCAGGGATGGCGGGCCAGCCCCAGCATTTT. Protein product: CASSPGMAGQPQHF.

The CDR3 region is CASSLGAGANIYEQYF. The CDR3 region has the DNA TGTGCCAGCAGCTTGGGCGCGGGAGCCAACATCTACGAGCAGTACTTC. V gene TRBV7-2 combines with J gene TRBJ2-7, with 7 bases lining up with TRBD2. Germline values: CDR1 SGHTA, CDR2 FQGNSA. After removal of 3 bases from V and 3 bases from J, the junction contained 11 bases not matched to a gene. The CDR3 loop spans 16 amino acids.

DNA for the CDR3: TGTGCCAGCAGCTTAAACGGGAGGCCTCTCTACAATGAGCAGTTCTTC. Translation gives CASSLNGRPLYNEQFF. The rearrangement links TRBV11-2 to TRBJ2-1; 7 bases agree with TRBD2. V lost 2 bases, J lost 3 bases, and 7 bases stayed unmatched. Germline V gives CDR1 SGHAT, CDR2 FQNNGV. The CDR3 length is 16 residues.

Concerning this clone: One base separates it from a far larger clone, so it is likely a read error. This sample includes further DNA sequences coding for the same CDR3. V and J are TRBV27 and TRBJ1-1; D call uncertain. CDR3 length equals 14 residues. Germline lookup yields CDR1 MNHEY and CDR2 SMNVEV (reference sequence). This chain's CDR3 is CASSLYGGYTEAFF. Written as DNA, the CDR3 is TGTGCCAGCAGTTTATACGGAGGGTACACTGAGGCTTTCTTT.

The chain carries TRBV5-8 and TRBJ2-7, with 8 bases aligning to TRBD1. Losses at the gene ends were 0 bases for V and 4 bases for J; bases not matched to a gene: 9. The CDR3 totals 16 residues. The germline V gene has CDR1 SGHTS and CDR2 YDEGEE. Here the CDR3 reads CASSLGAGTGLYEQYF. The CDR3 DNA reads TGTGCCAGCAGCTTGGGGGCCGGGACAGGATTATACGAGCAGTACTTC. The full variable domain, completed using reference TRBV5-8 and TRBJ2-7, is EAGVTQSPTHLIKTRGQQATLRCSPISGHTSVYWYQQALGLGLQFLLWYDEGEERNRGNFPPRFSGRQFPNYSSELNVNALELEDSALYLCASSLGAGTGLYEQYFGPGTRLTVT.

This clone has more than one count but fewer than ten. V is TRBV19 and J is TRBJ1-2; D is uncertain. CDR3 size: 13 residues. Germline V gene lookup returns CDR1 LNHDA and CDR2 SQIVND (reference sequence). The V end was cut by 3 bases, the J end by 2 bases, with 7 bases between. The CDR3 DNA sequence: TGTGCCAGTAGTATGGGCAGGAACTATGGCTACACCTTC. This encodes CASSMGRNYGYTF.

The gene calls are TRBV6-1 and TRBJ2-3; TRBD2 agrees at 9 bases. Germline CDR1 reads MNHNS; CDR2 reads SASEGT. The CDR3 has 16 amino acids. Trimming removed 1 base from V and 3 bases from J; junction bases left unmatched: 5. The DNA for the CDR3 is TGTGCCAGCAGTGAAGGAGTAGCGGGGGTGACAGATACGCAGTATTTT. As protein: CASSEGVAGVTDTQYF.

As to this clone: One junction end does not reproduce the germline sequence, and a read error may be involved. The chain links TRBV15 to TRBJ2-3, with D possibly matching TRBD1 (6 bases). CDR1 LNHNV and CDR2 YYDKDF come from the germline V gene (reference sequence). The CDR3 has 13 amino acids. The CDR3 spells CATSRGGWDTQYF. The CDR3 coding sequence is TGTGCCACCAGTAGAGGGGGTTGGGATACGCAGTATTTT.

The chain joins TRBV6-1 to TRBJ1-1, with 10 positions matching TRBD1. J was trimmed by 5 bases and V by 4 bases; bases with no gene match: 4. The germline V gene encodes CDR1 MNHNS and CDR2 SASEGT. The CDR3 is made up of 14 amino acids. CDR3 amino acids: CASSARDRGTEAFF. The CDR3 coding sequence is TGTGCCAGCAGTGCCCGGGACAGGGGAACTGAAGCTTTCTTT.

This clone was counted only a few times. This chain connects TRBV11-2 to TRBJ1-5, with 7 positions matching TRBD1. Germline V gene sequence: CDR1 SGHAT, CDR2 FQNNGV. V was pared by 4 bases and J by 4 bases, with 7 bases of the junction left unmatched. This CDR3 comprises 15 residues. CDR3 amino acids: CASSSSGTENQPQHF. The CDR3 DNA sequence: TGTGCCAGCAGCTCCTCCGGGACAGAGAATCAGCCCCAGCATTTT.

This clone appeared a few times. The chain uses TRBV30 and TRBJ2-3; D ambiguous. Trimming left V 5 bases short and J 4 bases short, with 10 bases between. The germline V gene has CDR1 GTSNPN and CDR2 SVGIG (reference sequence). The CDR3 totals 12 residues. The CDR3 sequence is CAWGLGADTQYF. The CDR3 nucleotides read TGTGCCTGGGGCTTAGGCGCAGATACGCAGTATTTT.

DNA for the CDR3: TGCAGTGCCTCCACCTACAATGAGCAGTTCTTC. This translates into CSASTYNEQFF. V gene TRBV20-1 combines with J gene TRBJ2-1, with D unresolved. The ends were cut back, 6 bases at V and 2 bases at J, with 5 bases in the middle. This CDR3 region has 11 residues. CDR1 is DFQATT, CDR2 SNEGSKA, per germline (reference sequence).

The table lists this clone with a count of one. CDR3 sequence: CASSVGVSSYEQYF. The CDR3 coding sequence is TGTGCCAGCAGCGTAGGGGTTTCCTCCTACGAGCAGTACTTC. This chain joins TRBV9 and TRBJ2-7, with unresolved D. Germline V gene data show CDR1 as SGDLS and CDR2 as YYNGEE. V was clipped by 0 bases and J by 0 bases, with 7 bases between them. CDR3 length: 14 amino acids.

V and J are TRBV5-6 and TRBJ2-3; D unclear. This CDR3 contains 12 residues. V was trimmed by 4 bases and J by 11 bases, leaving 14 bases between them. The germline V gene encodes CDR1 SGHDT and CDR2 YYEEEE. CDR3 in amino acids: CASSLDLGKQYF. CDR3 DNA: TGTGCCAGCAGCCTCGACTTGGGAAAGCAGTATTTT.

The J gene is TRBJ2-2, the V gene TRBV14; D remains ambiguous. There are 13 residues in the CDR3. CDR1 is SGHDN and CDR2 is FVKESK in the germline V gene. The V gene lost 0 bases and the J gene lost 4 bases, with 3 bases spanning the gap. CDR3 nucleotides: TGTGCCAGCAGCCAAGACCTCACCGGGGAGCTGTTTTTT. It is translated as CASSQDLTGELFF.

The J gene is TRBJ1-1, the V gene TRBV29-1; TRBD1 might be the D (6 bases). The germline CDR1 and CDR2 sequences are SQVTM and ANQGSEA. Between the trimmed V and J ends, which lost 7 bases and 1 base, there was a span of 13 bases. The CDR3 sequence is 13 residues long. CDR3 sequence (DNA): TGCAGCGCCTTCTGGGGGCAGAACACTGAAGCTTTCTTT. As protein: CSAFWGQNTEAFF.

The chain uses TRBV5-1 and TRBJ2-1; TRBD2 agrees at 7 bases. Germline CDR1 and CDR2: SGHRS and YFSETQ. CDR3 length equals 16 residues. V lost 0 bases and J lost 8; bases outside the gene matches: 11. For the CDR3, the DNA is TGCGCCAGCAGCTTGGCGGGCGGGAGTGGGGTGGATGAGCAGTTCTTC. It codes for CASSLAGGSGVDEQFF.

The chain joins TRBV6-1 to TRBJ2-7; TRBD1 is a possible D gene (5 bases). Trimming left V 5 bases short and J 1 base short, with 12 bases between. Germline CDR1 MNHNS, CDR2 SASEGT. The CDR3 runs 14 residues. The CDR3 DNA follows: TGTGCCAGCAGTACTCTTCGACAGTCCTACGAGCAGTACTTC. Protein sequence: CASSTLRQSYEQYF.

This rearrangement joins TRBV19 to TRBJ2-1; TRBD2 aligns across 13 bases. J lost 4 bases, V lost 7 bases, and 10 bases had no gene match. CDR1 and CDR2 (germline): LNHDA, SQIVND (reference sequence). The CDR3 is 17 amino acids. As DNA, the CDR3 is TGTGCCAGTATGGGGACTAGCGGGATTCTCCCGTACAATGAGCAGTTCTTC. Protein sequence: CASMGTSGILPYNEQFF.

V is TRBV7-9 and J is TRBJ1-3; no clear D gene. The V gene's germline CDR1 is SEHNR and CDR2 FQNEAQ (reference sequence). This CDR3 is 15 amino acids long. Trimming took off 3 bases at V and 3 bases at J, with 12 bases between the two ends. The CDR3 bases are TGTGCCAGCAGCTTCTTGGCTTCCGGTGGAAACACCATATATTTT. Its translation is CASSFLASGGNTIYF. Based on the CDR3 plus reference TRBV7-9 and TRBJ1-3, the full variable domain is DTGVSQNPRHKITKRGQNVTFRCDPISEHNRLYWYRQTLGQGPEFLTYFQNEAQLEKSRLLSDRFSAERPKGSFSTLEIQRTEQGDSAMYLCASSFLASGGNTIYFGEGSWLTVV.

The chain employs TRBV27 and TRBJ2-1; 8 nucleotides line up with TRBD2. The CDR3 length is 15 residues. Germline CDR1 MNHEY, CDR2 SMNVEV (reference sequence). V shed 3 bases and J 4 bases; nucleotides not matched to a gene: 5. The CDR3 region has the DNA TGTGCCAGCAGTTTCGGGACTAGAGCATACAATGAGCAGTTCTTC. Its protein is CASSFGTRAYNEQFF.

The V call is TRBV10-1, the J call TRBJ2-3, with 7 bases that match TRBD1. The V gene end was trimmed by 6 bases and the J gene end by 2 bases; junction bases not matched to a gene: 2. The CDR3 has 13 residues. Germline V CDR1 and CDR2: WNHNN, SYGVQD (reference sequence). The DNA for the CDR3 is TGCGCCAGCAGAACAGGGGCCACAGATACGCAGTATTTT. As protein: CASRTGATDTQYF.

The V gene is TRBV7-8, the J gene TRBJ2-1, with TRBD2 matching 11 bases. Germline trimming cut 5 bases from V and 7 bases from J; bases unmatched to any gene: 13. Germline V gene sequence: CDR1 SGHVS, CDR2 FQNEAQ. The CDR3 has 17 amino acids. The CDR3 coding sequence is TGTGCCAGCAGCCCTGGGACTAGCGGACGAAGGAGGAATGAGCAGTTCTTC. Amino acids: CASSPGTSGRRRNEQFF.

The chain uses TRBV5-4 and TRBJ1-4; possible D gene TRBD1, 5 bases. With 3 bases removed from V and 8 bases from J, the gap between germline ends came to 17 bases. This CDR3 has 15 amino acids. CDR1 and CDR2 (germline): SGHNT, YYREEE (reference sequence). The CDR3 here is CASSWGGRGNEKLFF. The CDR3 DNA is TGTGCCAGCAGCTGGGGGGGACGGGGAAACGAAAAACTGTTTTTT.

The rearrangement links TRBV18 to TRBJ1-2; D is uncertain. V was trimmed by 2 bases and J by 4 bases, leaving 17 bases between them. Germline V gene sequence: CDR1 KGHSH, CDR2 LQKENI. The CDR3 consists of 16 residues. Written as DNA, the CDR3 is TGTGCCAGCTCACCAAATCCCTCCCTATCCCTCTATGGCTACACCTTC. Encoded protein: CASSPNPSLSLYGYTF.

The chain couples TRBV7-8 to TRBJ2-7, with 10 bases matching TRBD2. In germline, CDR1 is SGHVS, CDR2 FQNEAQ. The CDR3 has 15 amino acids. V lost 1 base, J lost 9 bases, and 9 bases stayed unmatched. The CDR3 coding sequence is TGTGCCAGCAGCTTAGTGGCCAGCGGGAGGGTTGCGCAGTACTTC. It translates to CASSLVASGRVAQYF.

The V and J genes are TRBV28 and TRBJ1-4, with 9 nucleotides matching TRBD1. Germline V gene data show CDR1 as MDHEN and CDR2 as SYDVKM. V lost 11 bases and J lost 1; bases outside the gene matches: 17. The CDR3 spans 18 residues. The CDR3 loop reads CAGRKEPGQGGTNEKLFF. CDR3 nucleotides: TGTGCCGGACGGAAGGAGCCGGGACAGGGCGGAACTAATGAAAAACTGTTTTTT.

This clone turned up a few times. The chain carries TRBV30 and TRBJ1-3; no firm D call. The germline V gene has CDR1 GTSNPN and CDR2 SVGIG (reference sequence). Trimming took off 4 bases at V and 0 bases at J, with 10 bases between the two ends. This CDR3 has 14 amino acids. The CDR3 region has the DNA TGTGCCTGGACCGACGGGTTCTCTGGAAACACCATATATTTT. Its protein is CAWTDGFSGNTIYF.

This clone was picked up one time. The V and J genes are TRBV4-1 and TRBJ1-1; 7 nucleotides match TRBD1. Germline CDR1 is MGHRA and CDR2 is YSYEKL. V lost 4 bases to trimming and J lost 1 base; unmatched junction nucleotides: 6. The CDR3 contains 15 residues. The CDR3 reads CASSRPGTENTEAFF. In DNA, the CDR3 is TGCGCCAGCAGCCGCCCCGGGACAGAGAACACTGAAGCTTTCTTT.